A single sample gave rise to the 20 T cell receptor beta chains below, sequenced in a study of human T cells and chemical hapten exposure. MiXCR, run by TCRdb on the RACE reads, gives a single entry per CDR3 protein. The sample includes 150,000 to 200,000 distinct CDR3 sequences, about a quarter of them seen just once. Time point denoted: patch test 3, about 24 weeks after DPC sensitization. Treatment reported: therapeutic diphenylcyclopropenone sensitization with weekly scalp DPC. Sequences were derived from whole blood, sampled in connection with sensitization to the hapten diphenylcyclopropenone (DPC). These TCRs come from a woman aged 18-29 years with alopecia areata. Some clones in this sample may be carry-over from other donors' samples.

The chain has TRBV10-3 and TRBJ2-3; D not certain. V was clipped by 8 bases and J by 6 bases, with 6 bases between them. The germline V gene encodes CDR1 ENHRY and CDR2 SYGVKD. This CDR3 contains 10 residues. The CDR3 is CAIGSDTQYF. Written as DNA, the CDR3 is TGTGCCATCGGCTCTGATACGCAGTATTTT.

This clonotype was seen a handful of times. The chain combines TRBV15 with TRBJ2-2; D remains unclear. V lost 7 bases and J 6 bases, leaving 12 bases between the germline ends. The CDR3 has 13 amino acids. CDR1 is LNHNV, CDR2 YYDKDF, per germline (reference sequence). In nucleotides, the CDR3 is TGTGCCACCACCTATTCGTTCGCCGGGGAGCTGTTTTTT. It codes for CATTYSFAGELFF.

This clonotype was observed a handful of times. The gene calls are TRBV5-1 and TRBJ2-5; 8 nucleotides line up with TRBD1. The CDR3 has 14 amino acids. Trimming removed 4 bases from V and 2 bases from J; junction bases left unmatched: 4. Germline CDR1 SGHRS, CDR2 YFSETQ. Written as DNA, the CDR3 is TGCGCCAGCAGCCCCAGGACAGGGCAAGAGACCCAGTACTTC. It encodes CASSPRTGQETQYF. The whole variable domain, remainder taken from reference TRBV5-1 and TRBJ2-5, is KAGVTQTPRYLIKTRGQQVTLSCSPISGHRSVSWYQQTPGQGLQFLFEYFSETQRNKGNFPGRFSGRQFSNSRSEMNVSTLELGDSALYLCASSPRTGQETQYFGPGTRLLVL.

This clonotype has at least ten counts. The chain joins TRBV4-3 to TRBJ2-1; 10 positions agree with TRBD2. This CDR3 comprises 17 residues. CDR1 and CDR2 (germline): LGHNA, YSLEER. J was trimmed by 9 bases and V by 3 bases; bases with no gene match: 14. The CDR3 sequence is CASSQRAGASGGSEQFF. CDR3 DNA: TGCGCCAGCAGCCAGAGGGCGGGCGCTAGCGGGGGTAGTGAGCAGTTCTTC.

The V call is TRBV6-2 or TRBV6-3, the J call TRBJ2-1; D unclear. This CDR3 contains 13 residues. Trimming removed 3 bases at V and 7 bases at J, with 10 bases between. The germline gives CDR1 MNHEY, CDR2 SVGEGT. The DNA for the CDR3 is TGTGCCAGCAGTTATTTTACCTTTAATGAGCAGTTCTTC. It translates to CASSYFTFNEQFF.

The J gene is TRBJ2-3, the V gene TRBV7-2; 7 nucleotides match TRBD2. V was clipped by 3 bases and J by 10 bases; unmatched bases: 10. The CDR3 contains 14 residues. Germline assignment: CDR1 SGHTA and CDR2 FQGNSA. CDR3 bases: TGTGCCAGCAGCTTTCCGAGACTAGCACGGTCGCAGTATTTT. Protein sequence: CASSFPRLARSQYF.

CDR3 sequence reads: CASSAQGAGNQPQHF. CDR3 nucleotide sequence: TGTGCCAGCAGCGCACAGGGGGCTGGCAATCAGCCCCAGCATTTT. The chain has TRBV6-2 or TRBV6-3 and TRBJ1-5; the match to TRBD1 covers 9 bases. Germline CDR1 is MNHEY and CDR2 is SVGEGT. The CDR3 contains 15 residues. V lost 6 bases, J lost 2 bases, and 5 bases stayed unmatched.

The gene calls are TRBV15 and TRBJ2-2, with TRBD2 identical over 7 bases. The CDR3 loop spans 15 amino acids. V shed 1 base and J 3 bases; nucleotides not matched to a gene: 2. CDR1 LNHNV and CDR2 YYDKDF come from the germline V gene (reference sequence). In DNA, the CDR3 is TGTGCCACCAGCAGAGGCGGGGGTTACACCGGGGAGCTGTTTTTT. This sequence encodes CATSRGGGYTGELFF.

This clonotype showed up just a few times. The J gene is TRBJ1-2, the V gene TRBV9; D call uncertain. Looked up from germline, CDR1 is SGDLS and CDR2 is YYNGEE. The CDR3 contains 13 residues. Trimming pared 5 bases from V and 0 bases from J, leaving 8 bases between. CDR3 sequence (DNA): TGTGCCAGCAGAGCGGGCGCTAACTATGGCTACACCTTC. Translation gives CASRAGANYGYTF. Looking up the rest from reference TRBV9 and TRBJ1-2 gives the full variable domain: DSGVTQTPKHLITATGQRVTLRCSPRSGDLSVYWYQQSLDQGLQFLIQYYNGEERAKGNILERFSAQQFPDLHSELNLSSLELGDSALYFCASRAGANYGYTFGSGTRLTVV.

This clonotype appeared many times. J is TRBJ1-2 and V is TRBV20-1; possible D gene TRBD1, 6 bases. Germline assignment: CDR1 DFQATT and CDR2 SNEGSKA (reference sequence). Trimming left V 0 bases short and J 5 bases short, with 19 bases between. This CDR3 spans 16 amino acids. In DNA, the CDR3 is TGCAGTGCTAGAGAGGGGAGTGCCTTCAGGGGTTATGGCTACACCTTC. This sequence encodes CSAREGSAFRGYGYTF.

The J gene is TRBJ2-7, the V gene TRBV3-1, with unresolved D. The CDR3 sequence is 11 residues long. V was shortened by 10 bases and J by 4 bases, with 11 bases between the two germline ends. Germline V gives CDR1 LGHDT, CDR2 YNNKEL (reference sequence). The CDR3 loop reads CATSLRYEQYF. The CDR3 coding sequence is TGTGCCACTTCGCTAAGATACGAGCAGTACTTC.

Only a few counts were recorded for this clonotype. The rearrangement uses TRBV10-3 and TRBJ2-7; D gene ambiguous. Per germline, CDR1 ENHRY and CDR2 SYGVKD. Trimming pared 0 bases from V and 4 bases from J, leaving 10 bases between. The CDR3 has 14 amino acids. CDR3 amino acids: CAISESNSRYEQYF. In DNA form, the CDR3 reads TGTGCCATCAGTGAGTCGAACTCCAGATACGAGCAGTACTTC.

This chain joins TRBV12-3 or TRBV12-4 and TRBJ1-1; no clear D. This CDR3 comprises 12 residues. The V end lost 6 bases, the J end lost 6 bases, and 11 bases lay between the germline ends. The CDR3 nucleotides read TGTGCCAGCAGCAGCCTCCCGGCTGAAGCTTTCTTT. This gives the protein CASSSLPAEAFF.

J is TRBJ2-5 and V is TRBV20-1; no clear D. CDR1 is DFQATT and CDR2 is SNEGSKA in the germline V gene (reference sequence). The V and J ends lost 0 bases and 2 bases respectively, with 7 bases between them. The CDR3 consists of 13 residues. The CDR3 reads CSARDPVQETQYF. CDR3 DNA sequence: TGCAGTGCTAGAGATCCAGTACAAGAGACCCAGTACTTC.

The table lists this clonotype with a few counts. The rearrangement joins TRBV7-9 to TRBJ1-1; 8 bases are a match to TRBD1. J was trimmed by 3 bases and V by 2 bases; bases with no gene match: 8. Looked up from germline, CDR1 is SEHNR and CDR2 is FQNEAQ (reference sequence). The CDR3 runs 16 residues. CDR3 in amino acids: CASSLPRGREYTEAFF. CDR3 sequence (DNA): TGTGCCAGCAGCTTACCCAGGGGGCGCGAGTACACTGAAGCTTTCTTT.

This clonotype was counted at least ten times. The chain joins TRBV6-2 or TRBV6-3 to TRBJ1-5; D gene uncertain. V was shortened by 2 bases and J by 2 bases, with 4 bases between the two germline ends. Germline V gives CDR1 MNHEY, CDR2 SVGEGT. The CDR3 is 13 residues long. The CDR3, as DNA: TGTGCCAGCAGTTACGGCGGCAATCAGCCCCAGCATTTT. Translation gives CASSYGGNQPQHF.

The CDR3 is CASSWGLRSDGYTF. The CDR3 bases are TGCGCCAGCAGCTGGGGACTTCGAAGTGATGGCTACACCTTC. The V and J genes are TRBV5-1 and TRBJ1-2; a possible D gene is TRBD1 (5 bases). The CDR3 contains 14 residues. Germline CDR1 and CDR2: SGHRS and YFSETQ. The V end was cut by 3 bases, the J end by 6 bases, with 15 bases between. Filled out from reference TRBV5-1 and TRBJ1-2, the complete variable domain reads KAGVTQTPRYLIKTRGQQVTLSCSPISGHRSVSWYQQTPGQGLQFLFEYFSETQRNKGNFPGRFSGRQFSNSRSEMNVSTLELGDSALYLCASSWGLRSDGYTFGSGTRLTVV.

This clonotype was picked up a small number of times. The chain links TRBV21-1 to TRBJ2-1; the table names TRBD2, a call not compared with the DNA. TRBV21-1 constitutes a pseudogene. The CDR3 totals 16 residues. CDR3: CASSKLSGSPWHEQFF. The CDR3 bases are TGTGCCAGCAGCAAGTTAAGCGGGAGCCCCTGGCATGAGCAGTTCTTC.

This clonotype was found a few times. The rearrangement links TRBV4-1 to TRBJ2-1; 10 bases are shared with TRBD2. The CDR3 has 14 residues. J lost 9 bases, V lost 5 bases, and 7 bases had no gene match. Germline V gene lookup returns CDR1 MGHRA and CDR2 YSYEKL. CDR3: CASSKPSGSGEQFF. CDR3 nucleotide sequence: TGCGCCAGCAGCAAGCCTAGCGGGAGTGGTGAGCAGTTCTTC.

The V gene is TRBV2, the J gene TRBJ1-2, with D uncertain. The CDR3 totals 12 residues. Germline V gene lookup returns CDR1 SNHLY and CDR2 FYNNEI. The germline V and J ends were trimmed by 9 bases and 7 bases, with 15 bases remaining between them. CDR3 coding DNA: TGTGCCAGGAAGGGTGGAGGCCCTGGCTACACCTTC. It encodes CARKGGGPGYTF.